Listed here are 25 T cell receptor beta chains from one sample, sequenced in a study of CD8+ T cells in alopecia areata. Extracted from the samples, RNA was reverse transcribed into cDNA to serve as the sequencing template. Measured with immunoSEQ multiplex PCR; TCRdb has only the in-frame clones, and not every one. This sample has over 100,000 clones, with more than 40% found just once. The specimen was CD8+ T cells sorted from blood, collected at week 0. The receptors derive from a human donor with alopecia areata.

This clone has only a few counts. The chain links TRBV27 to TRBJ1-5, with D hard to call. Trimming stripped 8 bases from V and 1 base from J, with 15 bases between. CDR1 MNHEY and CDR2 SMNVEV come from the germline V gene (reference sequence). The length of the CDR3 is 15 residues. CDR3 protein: CASRPSTRSNQPQHF. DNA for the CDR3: TGTGCCAGCCGACCTTCTACGCGGAGCAATCAGCCCCAGCATTTT.

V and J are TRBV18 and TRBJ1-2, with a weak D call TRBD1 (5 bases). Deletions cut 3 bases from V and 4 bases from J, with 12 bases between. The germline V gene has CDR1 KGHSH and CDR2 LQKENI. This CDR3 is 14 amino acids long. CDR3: CASSPRGQFYGYTF. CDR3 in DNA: TGTGCCAGCTCACCGCGGGGCCAGTTCTATGGCTACACCTTC.

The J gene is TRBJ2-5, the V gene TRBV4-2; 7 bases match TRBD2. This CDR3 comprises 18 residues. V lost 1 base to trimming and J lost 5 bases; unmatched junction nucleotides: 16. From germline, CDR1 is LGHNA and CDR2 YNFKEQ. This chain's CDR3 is CASSQVGRGIQPPETQYF. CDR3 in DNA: TGTGCCAGCAGCCAAGTTGGGCGGGGGATTCAACCACCGGAGACCCAGTACTTC.

This CDR3 is CASSFDTYEQYF. DNA of the CDR3: TGTGCCAGCAGCTTCGACACCTACGAGCAGTACTTC. The chain uses TRBV7-9 and TRBJ2-7; D unclear. Deletions cut 3 bases from V and 2 bases from J, with 5 bases between. Germline V CDR1 and CDR2: SEHNR, FQNEAQ (reference sequence). This CDR3 comprises 12 residues.

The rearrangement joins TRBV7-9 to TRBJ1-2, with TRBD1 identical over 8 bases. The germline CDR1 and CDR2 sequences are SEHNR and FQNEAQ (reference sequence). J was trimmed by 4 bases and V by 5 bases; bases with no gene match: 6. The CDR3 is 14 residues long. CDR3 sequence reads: CASSPGQALYGYTF. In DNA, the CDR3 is TGTGCCAGCAGCCCGGGACAGGCCCTCTATGGCTACACCTTC.

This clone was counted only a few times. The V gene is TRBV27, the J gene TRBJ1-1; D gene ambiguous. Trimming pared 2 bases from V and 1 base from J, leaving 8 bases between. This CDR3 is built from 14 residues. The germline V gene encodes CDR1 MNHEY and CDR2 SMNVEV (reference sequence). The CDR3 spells CASSLIQKNTEAFF. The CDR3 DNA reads TGTGCCAGCAGTTTAATACAGAAGAACACTGAAGCTTTCTTT.

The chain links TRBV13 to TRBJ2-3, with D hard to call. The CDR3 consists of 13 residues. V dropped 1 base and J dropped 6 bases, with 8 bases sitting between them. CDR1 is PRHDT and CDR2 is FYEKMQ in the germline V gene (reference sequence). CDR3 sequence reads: CASSLEPADTQYF. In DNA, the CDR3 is TGTGCCAGCAGCTTAGAGCCTGCGGATACGCAGTATTTT.

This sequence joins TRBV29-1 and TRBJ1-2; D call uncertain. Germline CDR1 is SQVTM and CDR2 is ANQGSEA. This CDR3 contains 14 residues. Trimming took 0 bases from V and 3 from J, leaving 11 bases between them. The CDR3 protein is CSVEDQSEHYGYTF. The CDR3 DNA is TGCAGCGTTGAAGATCAGTCTGAACACTATGGCTACACCTTC.

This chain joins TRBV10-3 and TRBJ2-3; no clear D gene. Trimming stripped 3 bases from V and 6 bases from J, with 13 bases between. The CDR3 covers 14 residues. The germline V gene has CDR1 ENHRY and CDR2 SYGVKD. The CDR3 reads CAISESQDRDTQYF. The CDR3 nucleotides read TGTGCCATCAGTGAATCCCAGGATAGGGATACGCAGTATTTT.

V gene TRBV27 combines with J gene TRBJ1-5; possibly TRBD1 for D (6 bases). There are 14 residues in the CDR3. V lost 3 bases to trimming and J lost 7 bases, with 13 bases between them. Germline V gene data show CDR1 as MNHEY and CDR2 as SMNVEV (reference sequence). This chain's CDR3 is CASSFRDMGQPQHF. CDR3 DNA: TGTGCCAGCAGTTTCCGGGACATGGGACAGCCCCAGCATTTT.

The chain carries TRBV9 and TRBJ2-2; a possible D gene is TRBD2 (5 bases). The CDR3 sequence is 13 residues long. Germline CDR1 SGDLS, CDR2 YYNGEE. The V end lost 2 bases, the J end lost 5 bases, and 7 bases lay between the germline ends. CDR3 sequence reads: CASSVGDTGELFF. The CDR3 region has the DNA TGTGCCAGCAGCGTGGGAGATACCGGGGAGCTGTTTTTT.

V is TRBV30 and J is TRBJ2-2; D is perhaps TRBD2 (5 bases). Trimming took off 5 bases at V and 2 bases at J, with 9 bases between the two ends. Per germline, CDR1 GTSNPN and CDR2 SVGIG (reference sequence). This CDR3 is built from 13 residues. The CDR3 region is CAWLGLNTGELFF. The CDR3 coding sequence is TGTGCCTGGCTAGGACTTAACACCGGGGAGCTGTTTTTT.

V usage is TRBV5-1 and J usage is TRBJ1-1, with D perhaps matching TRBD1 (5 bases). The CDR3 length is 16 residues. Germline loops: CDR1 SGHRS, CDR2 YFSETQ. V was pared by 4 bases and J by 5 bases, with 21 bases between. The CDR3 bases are TGCGCCAGCAGCCTGGGCCTGGTTCAGGGTGTAACTGAAGCTTTCTTT. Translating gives CASSLGLVQGVTEAFF.

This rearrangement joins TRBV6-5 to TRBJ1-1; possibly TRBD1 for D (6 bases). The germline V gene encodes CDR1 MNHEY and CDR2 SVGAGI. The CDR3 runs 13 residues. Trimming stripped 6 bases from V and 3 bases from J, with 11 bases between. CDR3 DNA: TGTGCCAGCAGCCAGGAGGGGGACACTGAAGCTTTCTTT. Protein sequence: CASSQEGDTEAFF.

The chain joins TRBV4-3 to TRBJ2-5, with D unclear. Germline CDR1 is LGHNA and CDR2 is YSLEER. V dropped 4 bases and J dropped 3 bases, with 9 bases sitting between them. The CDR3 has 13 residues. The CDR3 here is CASSRNSEETQYF. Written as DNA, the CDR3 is TGCGCCAGCAGCCGGAATTCCGAAGAGACCCAGTACTTC.

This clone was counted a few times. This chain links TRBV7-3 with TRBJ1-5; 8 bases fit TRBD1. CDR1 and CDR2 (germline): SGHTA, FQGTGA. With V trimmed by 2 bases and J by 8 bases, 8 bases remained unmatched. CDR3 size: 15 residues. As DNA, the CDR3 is TGTGCCAGCAGCTTAGGCCTGACAGGGGAGAAGCCCCAGCATTTT. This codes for CASSLGLTGEKPQHF.

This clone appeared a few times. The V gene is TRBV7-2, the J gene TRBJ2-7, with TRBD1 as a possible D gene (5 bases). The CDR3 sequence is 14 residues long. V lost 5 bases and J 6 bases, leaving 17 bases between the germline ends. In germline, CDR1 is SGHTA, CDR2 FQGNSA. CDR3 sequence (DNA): TGTGCCAGCAGCCATGGACGGAAAGACAGCGAGCAGTACTTC. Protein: CASSHGRKDSEQYF.

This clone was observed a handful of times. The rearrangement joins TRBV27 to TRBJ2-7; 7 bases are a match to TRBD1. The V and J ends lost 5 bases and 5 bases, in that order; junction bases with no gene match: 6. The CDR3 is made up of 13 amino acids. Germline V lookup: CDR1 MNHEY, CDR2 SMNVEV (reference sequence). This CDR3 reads CASSIQGPDEQYF. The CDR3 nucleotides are TGTGCCAGCAGTATACAGGGGCCGGACGAGCAGTACTTC.

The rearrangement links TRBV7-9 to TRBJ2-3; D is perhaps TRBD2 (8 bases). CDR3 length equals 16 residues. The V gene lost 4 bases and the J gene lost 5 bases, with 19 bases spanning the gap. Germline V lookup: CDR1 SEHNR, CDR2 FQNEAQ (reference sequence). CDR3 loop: CASSSPLAGQKDTQYF. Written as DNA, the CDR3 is TGTGCCAGCAGCTCCCCGTTAGCGGGACAGAAAGATACGCAGTATTTT.

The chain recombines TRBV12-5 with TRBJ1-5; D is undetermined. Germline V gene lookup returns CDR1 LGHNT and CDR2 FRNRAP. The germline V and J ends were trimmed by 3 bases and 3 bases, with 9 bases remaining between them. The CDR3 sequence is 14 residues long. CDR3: CASGFQQHNQPQHF. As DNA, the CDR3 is TGTGCTAGTGGTTTTCAACAGCACAATCAGCCCCAGCATTTT.

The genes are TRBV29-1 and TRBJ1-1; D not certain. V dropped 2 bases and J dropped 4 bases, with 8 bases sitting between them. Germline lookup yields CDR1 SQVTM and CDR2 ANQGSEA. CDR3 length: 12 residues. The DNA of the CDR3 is TGCAGCGTTGAAAGGGTGAGCACTGAAGCTTTCTTT. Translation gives CSVERVSTEAFF.

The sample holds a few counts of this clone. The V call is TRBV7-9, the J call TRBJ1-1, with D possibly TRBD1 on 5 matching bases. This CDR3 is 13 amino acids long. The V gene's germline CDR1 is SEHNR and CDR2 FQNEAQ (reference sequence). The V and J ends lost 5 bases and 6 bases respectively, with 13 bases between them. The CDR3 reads CASSGGKSSEAFF. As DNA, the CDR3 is TGTGCCAGCAGCGGGGGTAAGTCCTCTGAAGCTTTCTTT.

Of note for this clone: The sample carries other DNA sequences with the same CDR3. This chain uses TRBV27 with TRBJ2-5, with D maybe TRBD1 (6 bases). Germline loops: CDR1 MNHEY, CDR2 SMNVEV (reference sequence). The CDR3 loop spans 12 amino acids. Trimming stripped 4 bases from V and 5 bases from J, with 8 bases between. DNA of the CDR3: TGTGCCAGCAGTTCGAGGGGGGAGACCCAGTACTTC. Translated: CASSSRGETQYF.

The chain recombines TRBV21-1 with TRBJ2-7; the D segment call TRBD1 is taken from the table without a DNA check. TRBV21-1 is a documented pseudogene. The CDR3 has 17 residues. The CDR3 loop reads CASSNRDSSSSSYEQYF. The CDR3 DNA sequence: TGTGCCAGCAGCAACCGGGACAGTTCCTCTTCCTCCTACGAGCAGTACTTC.

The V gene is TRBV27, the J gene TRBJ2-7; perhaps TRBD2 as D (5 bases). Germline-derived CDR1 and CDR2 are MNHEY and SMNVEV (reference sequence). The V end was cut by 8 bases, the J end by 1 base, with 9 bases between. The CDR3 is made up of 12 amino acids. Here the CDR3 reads CASQSGSYEQYF. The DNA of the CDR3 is TGTGCCAGCCAGAGCGGATCCTACGAGCAGTACTTC.